The 11 T cell receptor beta chains below all came from one sample that was sequenced in a study of identifying expanded T cells in peripheral blood. Some clones are missing from TCRdb's copy, which holds only in-frame ones; the method was immunoSEQ multiplex PCR. This table holds about 90,000 clones, approximately 84% found once. Sequencing input: blood. Source of these receptors: a person aged 18 to 69 in good health.

This chain connects TRBV30 to TRBJ2-7; D is unclear. Trimming removed 8 bases at V and 1 base at J, with 15 bases between. Germline V gene sequence: CDR1 GTSNPN, CDR2 SVGIG (reference sequence). The CDR3 runs to 13 residues. For the CDR3, the DNA is TGTGCCCTGAGAGATGGTTGGTCCTACGAGCAGTACTTC. Its protein product is CALRDGWSYEQYF.

The chain recombines TRBV4-1 with TRBJ1-2; the D gene is possibly TRBD1 (6 bases). CDR1 MGHRA and CDR2 YSYEKL come from the germline V gene. There are 16 residues in the CDR3. Trimming left V 2 bases short and J 0 bases short, with 13 bases between. CDR3 nucleotide sequence: TGCGCCAGCAGCCAAAGGACAGCCTTCACTAACTATGGCTACACCTTC. This codes for CASSQRTAFTNYGYTF.

J is TRBJ1-2 and V is TRBV11-3; no reliable D call. Trimming pared 6 bases from V and 6 bases from J, leaving 8 bases between. CDR3 size: 11 residues. Germline loops: CDR1 SGHNT, CDR2 YENEEA. The CDR3 spells CASRAGHGYTF. The DNA for the CDR3 is TGTGCCAGCAGGGCAGGACATGGCTACACCTTC.

The chain couples TRBV10-3 to TRBJ1-5, with 7 bases that match TRBD1. This CDR3 has 14 residues. The trim removed 6 bases at V and 9 bases at J, leaving 11 bases unmatched. From germline, CDR1 is ENHRY and CDR2 SYGVKD. The CDR3 sequence is CAISKDRVVGPQHF. DNA for the CDR3: TGTGCCATCAGCAAAGACAGGGTAGTGGGGCCCCAGCATTTT.

This sequence joins TRBV12-2 and TRBJ1-2; the DNA was not used to check the table's D call, TRBD1. TRBV12-2 is a pseudogene locus. This CDR3 contains 15 residues. In DNA, the CDR3 is TGTGCAAGTCGCTTGAGGGGGCAAAGGAACTATGGCTACACCTTC. This sequence encodes CASRLRGQRNYGYTF.

The CDR3 is CASSFRVTLEAFF. The CDR3 nucleotides are TGTGCCAGCAGTTTTCGGGTGACCCTAGAAGCTTTCTTT. The chain is built from TRBV27 and TRBJ1-1; D remains ambiguous. The CDR3 is made up of 13 amino acids. Germline CDR1 MNHEY, CDR2 SMNVEV (reference sequence). V lost 3 bases, J lost 8 bases, and 13 bases lay in between.

This CDR3 reads CASSSLTVYQETQYF. Written as DNA, the CDR3 is TGTGCCAGCAGCTCCCTGACAGTGTACCAAGAGACCCAGTACTTC. The rearrangement joins TRBV7-9 to TRBJ2-5, with D maybe TRBD1 (5 bases). This CDR3 contains 15 residues. V lost 4 bases and J 0 bases, leaving 12 bases between the germline ends. Germline V lookup: CDR1 SEHNR, CDR2 FQNEAQ (reference sequence).

The CDR3 bases are TGTGCAAGTCGCTTAGAGGCGGACCAAAACATTCAGTACTTC. This gives the protein CASRLEADQNIQYF. The gene calls are TRBV12-2 and TRBJ2-4. TRBV12-2 is a documented pseudogene. This CDR3 has 14 residues.

The chain combines TRBV9 with TRBJ2-3, with D tentatively TRBD2 (5 bases). The germline V and J ends were trimmed by 2 bases and 4 bases, with 11 bases remaining between them. The CDR3 contains 14 residues. Germline V gene data show CDR1 as SGDLS and CDR2 as YYNGEE. The CDR3 DNA is TGTGCCAGCAGCGTTCGGGGTGGATCAGATACGCAGTATTTT. It translates to CASSVRGGSDTQYF.

Only one count was recorded for this clone. CDR3 sequence reads: CASSPRRREDYSGANVLTF. The CDR3 bases are TGTGCCAGCAGCCCCCGAAGGAGGGAGGACTACTCTGGGGCCAACGTCCTGACTTTC. The chain has TRBV7-2 and TRBJ2-6, with D tentatively TRBD2 (6 bases). Germline CDR1 reads SGHTA; CDR2 reads FQGNSA. The germline V and J ends were trimmed by 5 bases and 0 bases, with 20 bases remaining between them. The CDR3 loop spans 19 amino acids.

A single count supports this clone. The chain is built from TRBV30 and TRBJ1-1; D gene ambiguous. This CDR3 is built from 13 residues. Germline CDR1 and CDR2: GTSNPN and SVGIG (reference sequence). V lost 4 bases and J lost 5, with 14 bases in between. The CDR3 here is CAWNGAHGTEAFF. CDR3 nucleotide sequence: TGTGCCTGGAACGGAGCCCACGGGACTGAAGCTTTCTTT.